This T cell receptor beta chain derives from a study of prognosis after radiotherapy for stage I lung cancer. For the study at large: Enrollment began in the first half of 2018 and ended in 2019; the enrolled patients had stage I non-small cell lung cancer.

This clonotype appeared many times. This CDR3 has 12 residues. Trimming took 4 bases from V and 5 from J, leaving 12 bases between them. In germline, CDR1 is DFQATT, CDR2 SNEGSKA (reference sequence). Assessment by CT and PET/CT found all patients node-negative, and none had prior chemotherapy, radiotherapy or other malignancies. Amplicons of TCR beta CDR3 were generated from genomic DNA by two-round multiplex PCR. Primers were specific to each TRBV and TRBJ gene in first-round PCR. TCRdb reprocessed the multiplex PCR reads with MiXCR, giving one entry per CDR3 protein. The table includes fewer than 50,000 distinct CDR3 sequences, approximately 25% detected once.

This chain joins TRBV20-1 and TRBJ2-7; perhaps D is TRBD1 or TRBD2 (5 bases each). Specimen: PBMCs, collected before or after stereotactic body radiation therapy (not recorded which). This receptor was taken from a donor older than 45 with non-small cell lung cancer. The CDR3 protein is CSAKPGTHEQYF. Here the CDR3 DNA reads TGCAGTGCTAAGCCAGGGACCCACGAGCAGTACTTC.